Below, 8 T cell receptor beta chains from the same sample are listed, as sequenced in a study of blood T cells in healthy people across ages. It was with a sample-barcoded 5' primer and a J-beta primer mix that a second PCR of about 6 to 12 cycles was run. MiXCR, applied by TCRdb to the 5' RACE reads, yields one record per CDR3 protein. This table has about 780,000 distinct CDR3 sequences, around half appearing once. Sequenced material: blood. The source is an elderly man in good health.

Here the CDR3 DNA reads TGTGCCAGCAGTTTGTTGGCAGGAGGAAAGAACACTGAAGCTTTCTTT. The encoded protein is CASSLLAGGKNTEAFF. This chain links TRBV28 with TRBJ1-1, with unresolved D. From germline, CDR1 is MDHEN and CDR2 SYDVKM. Trimming took 3 bases from V and 1 from J, leaving 15 bases between them. CDR3 length equals 16 residues.

The CDR3 nucleotides read TGTGCCAGCAGCTTTTTTGCGGGAGGAGGAGCAAGCACAGATACGCAGTATTTT. It codes for CASSFFAGGGASTDTQYF. V gene TRBV7-6 combines with J gene TRBJ2-3; 8 bases fit TRBD2. V trimming: 3 bases; J trimming: 0 bases; junction bases outside the gene matches: 11. Germline V gene lookup returns CDR1 SGHVS and CDR2 FNYEAQ. The CDR3 sequence is 18 residues long.

This clonotype came up once. This clone may be a read error of a much larger clone one base away. V is TRBV20-1 and J is TRBJ1-2, with D perhaps TRBD1 (5 bases). CDR3 length: 13 amino acids. Germline V gene lookup returns CDR1 DFQATT and CDR2 SNEGSKA (reference sequence). The CDR3 nucleotides read TGCGGTGCTCTACCCCCAGGGAGCTATGGCTACACCTTC. This translates into CGALPPGSYGYTF.

This clonotype has a handful of counts. A read error may be the cause here, since a much bigger clone is one base away. The CDR3 spells CSARQKNEQYF. The CDR3 nucleotides read TGCAGTGCTAGACAGAAGAATGAGCAGTACTTC. This rearrangement joins TRBV20-1 to TRBJ2-1, with D uncertain. The assigned J gene may be wrong: the sequence end matches TRBJ2-7 better. This CDR3 has 11 amino acids. Germline V gene data show CDR1 as DFQATT and CDR2 as SNEGSKA (reference sequence).

This clonotype was recorded only once. The chain is built from TRBV3-1 and TRBJ2-2; TRBD2 matches at 8 bases. The CDR3 extends over 15 amino acids. Germline-derived CDR1 and CDR2 are LGHDT and YNNKEL (reference sequence). Unmatched junction bases numbered 3, after V lost 2 bases and J lost 4 bases. CDR3 nucleotide sequence: TGTGCCAGCAGCCAAACTAGCGGTTTCACCGGGGAGCTGTTTTTT. It encodes CASSQTSGFTGELFF. The whole variable domain, filled in from reference TRBV3-1 and TRBJ2-2, reads DTAVSQTPKYLVTQMGNDKSIKCEQNLGHDTMYWYKQDSKKFLKIMFSYNNKELIINETVPNRFSPKSPDKAHLNLHINSLELGDSAVYFCASSQTSGFTGELFFGEGSRLTVL.

The J gene is TRBJ1-2, the V gene TRBV12-3 or TRBV12-4; 7 positions match TRBD1. The CDR3 is 14 residues long. With 10 bases clipped from V and 7 bases from J, the junction kept 15 bases outside the gene matches. DNA of the CDR3: TGTGCCAACGCATTGGACAGGTCTTATTCTGGCTACACCTTC. It translates to CANALDRSYSGYTF.

The rearrangement links TRBV30 to TRBJ1-4; D is possibly TRBD1 (6 bases). Germline-derived CDR1 and CDR2 are GTSNPN and SVGIG (reference sequence). Deletions cut 5 bases from V and 7 bases from J, with 14 bases between. The CDR3 is made up of 13 amino acids. The CDR3 DNA follows: TGTGCCTGGGGTCCCGGGACACCTGAAAAACTGTTTTTT. It translates to CAWGPGTPEKLFF.

This clonotype was recorded a few times. The chain links TRBV3-1 to TRBJ2-5; D not certain. Trimming cost V 5 bases and J 4 bases, with 14 bases left between them. Germline values: CDR1 LGHDT, CDR2 YNNKEL (reference sequence). CDR3 length: 14 residues. The CDR3 nucleotides are TGTGCCAGCAGCGAATCCCCCTTGGGAGAGACCCAGTACTTC. Residues: CASSESPLGETQYF.